Each of the 8 T cell receptor beta chains below was sequenced from the same sample in a study of human T cells and chemical hapten exposure. Time point described: patch test 1, 2 weeks after DPC sensitization. Regarding treatment: therapeutic diphenylcyclopropenone sensitization with weekly scalp DPC. MiXCR was run by TCRdb on the RACE reads, yielding one entry per CDR3 protein. The data show roughly 380,000 distinct CDR3 sequences, 4% to 5.5% seen once. Source: whole blood, taken in connection with sensitization to the hapten diphenylcyclopropenone (DPC). All receptors derive from a woman between 45 and 65 years old with alopecia areata. Some clones in this sample may be carry-over from other donors' samples.

This clonotype has ten or more counts. The rearrangement links TRBV6-2 or TRBV6-3 to TRBJ2-7, with 7 nucleotides matching TRBD1. CDR3 length: 13 amino acids. CDR1 is MNHEY and CDR2 is SVGEGT in the germline V gene. With V trimmed by 4 bases and J by 3 bases, 3 bases remained unmatched. CDR3 bases: TGTGCCAGCAGTTCCGGGACAGACTACGAGCAGTACTTC. This encodes CASSSGTDYEQYF.

In its sample, this clonotype was seen a few times. The gene calls are TRBV20-1 and TRBJ2-7, with 9 bases aligning to TRBD2. This CDR3 contains 16 residues. Germline lookup yields CDR1 DFQATT and CDR2 SNEGSKA (reference sequence). V gave up 0 bases and J gave up 0 bases; unmatched junction bases: 6. Here the CDR3 reads CSARDSAGGGSYEQYF. The CDR3 bases are TGCAGTGCTAGAGATTCAGCGGGAGGAGGCTCCTACGAGCAGTACTTC.

This clonotype was observed a handful of times. The chain combines TRBV14 with TRBJ1-4; D call uncertain. CDR3 length: 13 residues. Germline CDR1 is SGHDN and CDR2 is FVKESK. V gave up 4 bases and J gave up 10 bases, with 13 bases separating them. The CDR3 DNA is TGTGCCAGCAGCCCCGGAGGGTACGGAAAACTGTTTTTT. Protein sequence: CASSPGGYGKLFF. Complete variable domain (other parts from reference TRBV14 and TRBJ1-4): EAGVTQFPSHSVIEKGQTVTLRCDPISGHDNLYWYRRVMGKEIKFLLHFVKESKQDESGMPNNRFLAERTGGTYSTLKVQPAELEDSGVYFCASSPGGYGKLFFGSGTQLSVL.

Concerning this clonotype: Mismatch with germline at one junction end may stem from a read error. The chain uses TRBV7-6 and TRBJ2-7; TRBD1 matches 10 bases. Germline CDR1 reads SGHVS; CDR2 reads FNYEAQ. The CDR3 has 13 residues. The CDR3 reads CARSLEDRGEQYF. CDR3 nucleotides: TGTGCCAGGAGCTTAGAGGACAGGGGGGAGCAGTACTTC.

This clonotype has a count of ten or more. This chain's CDR3 is CASAGTGAGAFF. CDR3 nucleotide sequence: TGTGCCAGCGCGGGCACAGGGGCTGGAGCTTTCTTT. V usage is TRBV6-1 and J usage is TRBJ1-1; TRBD1 matches 7 bases. CDR3 length: 12 amino acids. J lost 10 bases, V lost 8 bases, and 10 bases had no gene match. Per germline, CDR1 MNHNS and CDR2 SASEGT.

In its sample, this clonotype was seen many times. The chain carries TRBV6-2 or TRBV6-3 and TRBJ2-3; D possibly corresponds to TRBD1 (5 bases). CDR3 length: 14 residues. Germline loops: CDR1 MNHEY, CDR2 SVGEGT. Trimming took off 6 bases at V and 4 bases at J, with 14 bases between the two ends. In DNA, the CDR3 is TGTGCCAGCAGGGACATGGGCTCGGCAGATACGCAGTATTTT. Amino acids: CASRDMGSADTQYF.

This clonotype was counted at least ten times. The chain links TRBV11-2 to TRBJ2-1; TRBD2 might be the D (6 bases). CDR3 length: 15 residues. V was cut by 5 bases and J by 5 bases, with 16 bases left in between. CDR1 SGHAT and CDR2 FQNNGV come from the germline V gene. This CDR3 is CASSQPGGTHNEQFF. The CDR3 DNA reads TGTGCCAGCAGCCAACCTGGAGGGACCCACAATGAGCAGTTCTTC.

This clonotype was recorded many times. The gene calls are TRBV29-1 and TRBJ1-1; D remains ambiguous. This CDR3 is 13 amino acids long. V shed 4 bases and J shed 0 bases, with 9 bases lying between them. Germline CDR1 is SQVTM and CDR2 is ANQGSEA. In nucleotides, the CDR3 is TGCAGCGTTGTAGGCTTCATGAACACTGAAGCTTTCTTT. This translates into CSVVGFMNTEAFF. The full variable domain, completed using reference TRBV29-1 and TRBJ1-1, is SAVISQKPSRDICQRGTSLTIQCQVDSQVTMMFWYRQQPGQSLTLIATANQGSEATYESGFVIDKFPISRPNLTFSTLTVSNMSPEDSSIYLCSVVGFMNTEAFFGQGTRLTVV.